This entry lists 26 T cell receptor beta chains sequenced from one sample in a study of blood T cell repertoires in COVID-19. TCRdb's table, derived via immunoSEQ multiplex PCR, lists solely in-frame clones and lacks some. Among approximately 27,000 clones listed, roughly 94% were seen once. The source material was peripheral blood. Receptors originate from a human donor with active COVID-19. The donor label of this sample is uncertain.

V and J are TRBV5-6 and TRBJ1-4; D not certain. The V gene lost 2 bases and the J gene lost 0 bases, with 5 bases spanning the gap. In germline, CDR1 is SGHDT, CDR2 YYEEEE. CDR3 size: 14 residues. DNA for the CDR3: TGTGCCAGCAGCTTAACAGCAACTAATGAAAAACTGTTTTTT. Its translation: CASSLTATNEKLFF.

The rearrangement joins TRBV11-2 to TRBJ2-7; TRBD1 is a possible D gene (5 bases). Germline V gene lookup returns CDR1 SGHAT and CDR2 FQNNGV. Between the trimmed V and J ends, which lost 5 bases and 3 bases, there was a span of 11 bases. The CDR3 consists of 13 residues. Here the CDR3 reads CASSPRQLYEQYF. The DNA of the CDR3 is TGTGCCAGCAGCCCTCGACAGCTCTACGAGCAGTACTTC.

This clone occurred once. CDR3 nucleotides: TGCAGCGTCGACAGGGATAGGGAGACCCAGTACTTC. Protein: CSVDRDRETQYF. J is TRBJ2-5 and V is TRBV29-1; 7 bases map to TRBD1. The germline V gene encodes CDR1 SQVTM and CDR2 ANQGSEA. Trimming took 6 bases from V and 5 from J; bases not matched to a gene: 6. CDR3 length equals 12 residues.

The chain links TRBV27 to TRBJ2-5; 7 nucleotides align to TRBD1. V lost 1 base, J lost 4 bases, and 6 bases stayed unmatched. The CDR3 runs to 15 residues. CDR1 and CDR2 from the germline V gene are MNHEY and SMNVEV (reference sequence). The CDR3 region has the DNA TGTGCCAGCAGTTTATACAGGGGAAGAGGAGAGACCCAGTACTTC. Its translation is CASSLYRGRGETQYF.

The chain combines TRBV2 with TRBJ2-1; 16 bases are a match to TRBD2. V lost 6 bases and J lost 9; bases outside the gene matches: 8. The germline V gene encodes CDR1 SNHLY and CDR2 FYNNEI. This CDR3 spans 16 amino acids. DNA of the CDR3: TGTGCCAGCAGCGAACAGGGACTAGCGGGAGGGGGTGAGCAGTTCTTC. Translating it yields CASSEQGLAGGGEQFF.

The chain is built from TRBV19 and TRBJ2-7, with D maybe TRBD1 (6 bases). CDR1 and CDR2 (germline): LNHDA, SQIVND (reference sequence). There are 11 residues in the CDR3. V was trimmed by 6 bases and J by 4 bases, leaving 7 bases between them. The chain's CDR3 is CASSQGYEQYF. CDR3 sequence (DNA): TGTGCCAGTAGCCAGGGGTACGAGCAGTACTTC.

The rearrangement links TRBV5-6 to TRBJ2-3; 8 positions match TRBD2. The CDR3 runs to 16 residues. Germline V CDR1 and CDR2: SGHDT, YYEEEE. The ends lost 4 bases at V and 5 bases at J; junction bases unmatched: 12. CDR3 protein: CASSRGRGGARDTQYF. CDR3 nucleotide sequence: TGTGCCAGCAGCCGAGGCCGGGGGGGGGCGCGAGATACGCAGTATTTT.

This chain joins TRBV3-1 (or the pseudogene TRBV3-2) and TRBJ2-1, with 10 nucleotides matching TRBD2. Germline CDR1 reads LGHDT; CDR2 reads YNNKEL (reference sequence). The CDR3 is 18 residues long. Trimming at V came to 6 bases and at J to 3 bases, leaving 14 bases not matched to a gene. The CDR3 loop reads CASSRHFRSGRDYNEQFF. DNA for the CDR3: TGTGCCAGCAGTCGGCATTTTCGAAGCGGGAGGGACTACAATGAGCAGTTCTTC.

This clone has a single count. As DNA, the CDR3 is TGTGCCAGTAGTATAGATAAGACACCCAATGCTTTTAGCAATCAGCCCCAGCATTTT. Translated: CASSIDKTPNAFSNQPQHF. The J gene is TRBJ1-5, the V gene TRBV19; D gene ambiguous. Trimming shortened V by 0 bases and J by 0 bases, and 18 bases separated the two germline ends. The germline gives CDR1 LNHDA, CDR2 SQIVND (reference sequence). The CDR3 runs to 19 residues.

The CDR3 region is CSASGGDEQFF. In DNA, the CDR3 is TGCAGTGCTAGTGGCGGCGATGAGCAGTTCTTC. This chain connects TRBV20-1 to TRBJ2-1; D unclear. Trimming shortened V by 3 bases and J by 8 bases, and 8 bases separated the two germline ends. The CDR3 is 11 amino acids. Germline CDR1 reads DFQATT; CDR2 reads SNEGSKA (reference sequence).

J is TRBJ2-3 and V is TRBV9; 8 positions match TRBD2. The length of the CDR3 is 17 residues. Germline V gene sequence: CDR1 SGDLS, CDR2 YYNGEE. The V gene end was trimmed by 4 bases and the J gene end by 1 base; junction bases not matched to a gene: 11. CDR3 sequence (DNA): TGTGCCAGCAGCTTCCCTACGGGGGGGGCCCGCACAGATACGCAGTATTTT. Amino acid sequence: CASSFPTGGARTDTQYF.

J is TRBJ2-7 and V is TRBV5-1, with TRBD2 as a possible D gene (6 bases). This CDR3 comprises 15 residues. Trimming removed 0 bases from V and 0 bases from J, with 10 bases in between. Germline V gene lookup returns CDR1 SGHRS and CDR2 YFSETQ. In nucleotides, the CDR3 is TGCGCCAGCAGCTTGGGCGGGATTAGCTCCTACGAGCAGTACTTC. Encoded protein: CASSLGGISSYEQYF.

The chain combines TRBV13 with TRBJ1-6; perhaps TRBD1 as D (5 bases). This CDR3 is built from 15 residues. Per germline, CDR1 PRHDT and CDR2 FYEKMQ (reference sequence). The V gene lost 2 bases and the J gene lost 9 bases, with 14 bases spanning the gap. The CDR3 DNA sequence: TGTGCCAGCAGCTTAATGGGACTCACATCTTCACCCCTCCACTTT. Translation gives CASSLMGLTSSPLHF.

V usage is TRBV18 and J usage is TRBJ2-2, with D perhaps TRBD1 (5 bases). Germline V gives CDR1 KGHSH, CDR2 LQKENI. CDR3 size: 17 residues. V was clipped by 0 bases and J by 1 base, with 12 bases between them. CDR3 region: CASSPPQGGWNTGELFF. The CDR3 DNA sequence: TGTGCCAGCTCACCACCGCAGGGTGGGTGGAACACCGGGGAGCTGTTTTTT.

This clone was observed once. The rearrangement joins TRBV6-2 or TRBV6-3 to TRBJ2-1; TRBD1 matches at 12 bases. This CDR3 region has 16 residues. From germline, CDR1 is MNHEY and CDR2 SVGEGT. V lost 5 bases and J lost 6; bases outside the gene matches: 8. Here the CDR3 reads CASSHHRDRGPNEQFF. The CDR3 nucleotides read TGTGCCAGCAGTCACCACCGGGACAGGGGGCCCAATGAGCAGTTCTTC.

The rearrangement links TRBV28 to TRBJ2-2; D unclear. The CDR3 totals 14 residues. Trimming removed 4 bases at V and 0 bases at J, with 6 bases between. The germline CDR1 and CDR2 sequences are MDHEN and SYDVKM. CDR3 region: CASSSTTNTGELFF. CDR3 coding DNA: TGTGCCAGCAGTTCAACAACGAACACCGGGGAGCTGTTTTTT.

This CDR3 reads CASTPQTSGYEQYF. The CDR3 DNA sequence: TGTGCCAGCACCCCTCAGACTAGCGGCTACGAGCAGTACTTC. The gene calls are TRBV6-6 and TRBJ2-7; the match to TRBD2 covers 9 bases. There are 14 residues in the CDR3. The V and J ends lost 7 bases and 3 bases, in that order; junction bases with no gene match: 7. The germline V gene has CDR1 MNHNY and CDR2 SVGAGI (reference sequence).

This chain uses TRBV3-1 (or the pseudogene TRBV3-2) with TRBJ2-3, with 8 bases matching TRBD2. The germline V gene encodes CDR1 LGHDT and CDR2 YNNKEL (reference sequence). The CDR3 is 16 residues long. The V and J ends lost 10 bases and 0 bases, in that order; junction bases with no gene match: 12. This CDR3 reads CATANLAGSSTDTQYF. Here the CDR3 DNA reads TGTGCCACCGCTAATTTAGCGGGATCTAGCACAGATACGCAGTATTTT.

This chain joins TRBV7-9 and TRBJ1-1; 9 bases are shared with TRBD1. The CDR3 totals 15 residues. V lost 5 bases to trimming and J lost 7 bases; unmatched junction nucleotides: 11. Germline CDR1 is SEHNR and CDR2 is FQNEAQ (reference sequence). DNA of the CDR3: TGTGCCAGCAGCCCGGTAGGGACAGGGCAGATTGAAGCTTTCTTT. This translates into CASSPVGTGQIEAFF.

The rearrangement uses TRBV30 and TRBJ2-3; 12 bases are shared with TRBD2. The CDR3 runs 13 residues. In germline, CDR1 is GTSNPN, CDR2 SVGIG (reference sequence). V lost 3 bases, J lost 7 bases, and 2 bases stayed unmatched. CDR3 loop: CAWRLAGGNTQYF. CDR3 bases: TGTGCCTGGAGACTAGCGGGGGGAAATACGCAGTATTTT.

The chain has TRBV24-1 and TRBJ2-1; TRBD2 agrees at 10 bases. In germline, CDR1 is KGHDR, CDR2 SFDVKD. The CDR3 covers 16 residues. V lost 4 bases, J lost 4 bases, and 6 bases stayed unmatched. The CDR3 bases are TGTGCCACCAGTGACTTGACTAGCGGGTTATACAATGAGCAGTTCTTC. It codes for CATSDLTSGLYNEQFF.

This clone was picked up a small number of times. The J gene is TRBJ2-5, the V gene TRBV12-5; D may be TRBD1 (5 bases). V gave up 2 bases and J gave up 2 bases, with 18 bases separating them. The CDR3 loop spans 17 amino acids. Germline V gives CDR1 LGHNT, CDR2 FRNRAP. CDR3 in amino acids: CASGLRLGAPTQETQYF. In nucleotides, the CDR3 is TGTGCTAGTGGTTTGCGGCTTGGGGCACCAACGCAAGAGACCCAGTACTTC.

V gene TRBV2 combines with J gene TRBJ2-6; 9 bases are a match to TRBD2. V gave up 4 bases and J gave up 0 bases; unmatched junction bases: 7. This CDR3 is built from 18 residues. From germline, CDR1 is SNHLY and CDR2 FYNNEI. The DNA for the CDR3 is TGTGCCAGCAGTGGTTGGCTAGCGGGAATCTCTGGGGCCAACGTCCTGACTTTC. Translating gives CASSGWLAGISGANVLTF.

The V gene is TRBV6-5, the J gene TRBJ1-5, with D possibly TRBD1 on 6 matching bases. Looked up from germline, CDR1 is MNHEY and CDR2 is SVGAGI. Trimming took off 6 bases at V and 9 bases at J, with 21 bases between the two ends. The CDR3 contains 15 residues. The CDR3 coding sequence is TGTGCCAGCAGACCATCCGGGACACCCTACCGGCCCCAGCATTTT. It is translated as CASRPSGTPYRPQHF.

V usage is TRBV7-9 and J usage is TRBJ2-2; D not certain. The CDR3 length is 14 residues. With 1 base removed from V and 2 bases from J, the gap between germline ends came to 5 bases. CDR1 is SEHNR, CDR2 FQNEAQ, per germline (reference sequence). The CDR3 DNA is TGTGCCAGCAGCTTAGTAGCCAACACCGGGGAGCTGTTTTTT. Translation: CASSLVANTGELFF.

CDR3 DNA: TGTGCCAGTAGTATCACGGGGACTAGCGGGAGGGCCGAGCCCAATGAGCAGTTCTTC. Translation: CASSITGTSGRAEPNEQFF. The chain uses TRBV19 and TRBJ2-1, with 16 bases that match TRBD2. Germline assignment: CDR1 LNHDA and CDR2 SQIVND (reference sequence). The junction had 11 bases not matched to a gene; V was cut back by 3 bases and J by 6 bases. The CDR3 contains 19 residues.